The 9 T cell receptor beta chains below all came from one sample that was sequenced in a study of regulatory T cells in long-lasting Graves disease. Specified time point: newly diagnosed GD, antithyroid drugs for less than 3 months. PBMC RNA was the source of the TCR library. The authors built TCR beta libraries using iRepertoire HTBI primers and Arm-PCR of CDR3 regions. TCRdb re-analysed the multiplex PCR reads in MiXCR, keeping a single row per CDR3 protein. The data show about 300,000 distinct CDR3 sequences, 18% seen once. Sequencing was performed on peripheral blood mononuclear cells (PBMCs), taken at new diagnosis, from a patient treated with antithyroid drugs. Receptor source: a female donor with Graves disease.

This clonotype was counted ten times or more. This may be a read error: a much more frequent sequence differs by one nucleotide. V gene TRBV28 combines with J gene TRBJ1-1; the D is unclear. V lost 6 bases, J lost 1 base, and 3 bases lay in between. The length of the CDR3 is 11 residues. Looked up from germline, CDR1 is MDHEN and CDR2 is SYDVKM. The CDR3 sequence: CASRENTEAFF. CDR3 DNA: TGTGCCAGCAGGGAGAACACTGAAGCTTTCTTT.

The V call is TRBV7-9, the J call TRBJ2-2; D ambiguous. The CDR3 length is 13 residues. The V end was cut by 6 bases, the J end by 0 bases, with 5 bases between. Germline CDR1 reads SEHNR; CDR2 reads FQNEAQ (reference sequence). Written as DNA, the CDR3 is TGTGCCAGCAGGGCTACGAACACCGGGGAGCTGTTTTTT. This encodes CASRATNTGELFF.

This clonotype came up many times. The rearrangement uses TRBV20-1 and TRBJ2-1; no clear D. V was shortened by 4 bases and J by 2 bases, with 9 bases between the two germline ends. Germline V CDR1 and CDR2: DFQATT, SNEGSKA (reference sequence). The CDR3 contains 13 residues. The CDR3 DNA follows: TGCAGTGCTAACCAAGAAGCCTACAATGAGCAGTTCTTC. Protein product: CSANQEAYNEQFF.

This clonotype has a count of ten or more. This chain joins TRBV4-1 and TRBJ1-1; D is perhaps TRBD1 (5 bases). Germline loops: CDR1 MGHRA, CDR2 YSYEKL. The germline V and J ends were trimmed by 3 bases and 2 bases, with 13 bases remaining between them. CDR3 length: 15 amino acids. CDR3: CASSQQGRVNTEAFF. CDR3 sequence (DNA): TGCGCCAGCAGCCAGCAGGGAAGGGTAAACACTGAAGCTTTCTTT.

This clonotype was detected ten times or more. The V and J genes are TRBV12-3 or TRBV12-4 and TRBJ1-2; 9 bases agree with TRBD1. V dropped 3 bases and J dropped 10; count of bases not matched to a gene: 9. The CDR3 length is 14 residues. CDR3 in amino acids: CASSLGQGTEDYTF. The CDR3 nucleotides are TGTGCCAGCAGTTTGGGACAGGGAACAGAAGACTACACCTTC.

In this sample, this clonotype turned up many times. The chain links TRBV11-2 to TRBJ2-7; tentative D call: TRBD1 (7 bases). This CDR3 has 15 amino acids. Per the germline V gene, CDR1 is SGHAT and CDR2 is FQNNGV. The V gene lost 5 bases and the J gene lost 1 base, with 15 bases spanning the gap. The CDR3 reads CASSGGGTASYEQYF. CDR3 DNA: TGTGCCAGCAGCGGAGGGGGGACAGCTTCCTACGAGCAGTACTTC. The variable domain in full, with the rest retrieved from reference TRBV11-2 and TRBJ2-7, is EAGVAQSPRYKIIEKRQSVAFWCNPISGHATLYWYQQILGQGPKLLIQFQNNGVVDDSQLPKDRFSAERLKGVDSTLKIQPAKLEDSAVYLCASSGGGTASYEQYFGPGTRLTVT.

The CDR3 nucleotides read TGCAGTGCTAGGCAGCCGAGCGGGAGGTTCCAAGAGACCCAGTACTTC. Its protein product is CSARQPSGRFQETQYF. The rearrangement links TRBV20-1 to TRBJ2-5, with 9 bases matching TRBD2. The length of the CDR3 is 16 residues. Losses at the gene ends were 3 bases for V and 1 base for J; bases not matched to a gene: 9. Germline CDR1 is DFQATT and CDR2 is SNEGSKA (reference sequence).

This clonotype has at least ten counts. The rearrangement links TRBV28 to TRBJ1-4; TRBD1 is a possible D gene (5 bases). Germline CDR1 and CDR2: MDHEN and SYDVKM. The CDR3 contains 15 residues. V lost 4 bases, J lost 3 bases, and 12 bases lay in between. CDR3 loop: CASSSRGIANEKLFF. For the CDR3, the DNA is TGTGCCAGCAGTTCAAGGGGCATAGCTAATGAAAAACTGTTTTTT.

In its sample, this clonotype was seen many times. This chain links TRBV7-9 with TRBJ2-3; D is unresolved. Trimming removed 3 bases at V and 1 base at J, with 11 bases between. Germline V gene sequence: CDR1 SEHNR, CDR2 FQNEAQ (reference sequence). This CDR3 comprises 15 residues. The CDR3 loop is CASSLQSVGTDTQYF. The CDR3 DNA reads TGTGCCAGCAGCTTGCAGAGCGTGGGCACAGATACGCAGTATTTT.